Shown below are 21 T cell receptor beta chains from a single sample sequenced in a study of glioma-infiltrating T cells after dendritic cell vaccination. Libraries were prepared by immunoSEQ multiplex PCR; TCRdb keeps only in-frame clonotypes and omits some of them. The table shows 35,000 to 40,000 clones, with 82% occurring only once. Sequencing was performed on blood, taken before dendritic cell vaccination. The receptors derive from a human donor with glioblastoma.

The chain couples TRBV13 to TRBJ2-1; 9 bases fit TRBD1. CDR3 length equals 15 residues. Trimming cost V 1 base and J 7 bases; bases outside gene matches: 5. Germline values: CDR1 PRHDT, CDR2 FYEKMQ (reference sequence). CDR3: CASSLDGTGLNEQFF. Here the CDR3 DNA reads TGTGCCAGCAGCTTAGACGGGACAGGGTTGAATGAGCAGTTCTTC.

This clone has more than one count but fewer than ten. The genes are TRBV15 and TRBJ2-5; 7 positions agree with TRBD1. The CDR3 loop spans 15 amino acids. In germline, CDR1 is LNHNV, CDR2 YYDKDF (reference sequence). V lost 0 bases and J lost 5; bases outside the gene matches: 6. This CDR3 reads CATSRERDRWETQYF. The CDR3 nucleotides are TGTGCCACCAGCAGAGAAAGGGACAGATGGGAGACCCAGTACTTC.

The chain uses TRBV7-2 and TRBJ1-6, with 7 bases aligning to TRBD1. After removal of 2 bases from V and 7 bases from J, the junction contained 2 bases not matched to a gene. Germline V gene sequence: CDR1 SGHTA, CDR2 FQGNSA. The CDR3 is 14 residues long. The CDR3 nucleotides read TGTGCCAGCAGCTTATCCAGGGGGAATTCACCCCTCCACTTT. This sequence encodes CASSLSRGNSPLHF. Drawing the rest from reference TRBV7-2 and TRBJ1-6, the complete variable domain is GAGVSQSPSNKVTEKGKDVELRCDPISGHTALYWYRQSLGQGLEFLIYFQGNSAPDKSGLPSDRFSAERTGGSVSTLTIQRTQQEDSAVYLCASSLSRGNSPLHFGNGTRLTVT.

This clone occurred once. This chain links TRBV6-5 with TRBJ1-5, with D possibly TRBD1 on 6 matching bases. The germline V and J ends were trimmed by 6 bases and 3 bases, with 15 bases remaining between them. Germline V lookup: CDR1 MNHEY, CDR2 SVGAGI. The CDR3 covers 15 residues. CDR3 sequence (DNA): TGTGCCAGCAGATCCTACAGGGATACCAATCAGCCCCAGCATTTT. This translates into CASRSYRDTNQPQHF.

The chain employs TRBV6-1 and TRBJ2-7; tentative D call: TRBD1 (6 bases). Trimming stripped 0 bases from V and 6 bases from J, with 12 bases between. The CDR3 spans 14 residues. Per the germline V gene, CDR1 is MNHNS and CDR2 is SASEGT. The CDR3, as DNA: TGTGCCAGCAGTGAAGCCTACAGGGTAGGCGAGCAGTACTTC. It is translated as CASSEAYRVGEQYF.

The gene calls are TRBV30 and TRBJ1-4, with 8 positions matching TRBD1. The CDR3 has 13 amino acids. Germline CDR1 is GTSNPN and CDR2 is SVGIG (reference sequence). The ends lost 3 bases at V and 6 bases at J; junction bases unmatched: 3. CDR3 coding DNA: TGTGCCTGGAGGCGACAGGGGCATGAAAAACTGTTTTTT. It translates to CAWRRQGHEKLFF.

This chain links TRBV9 with TRBJ2-5; a weak D match, TRBD1 (6 bases). Germline V gene data show CDR1 as SGDLS and CDR2 as YYNGEE. The CDR3 is 15 residues long. V lost 5 bases and J 5 bases, leaving 19 bases between the germline ends. This chain's CDR3 is CASSTGHREGETQYF. DNA of the CDR3: TGTGCCAGCAGTACGGGACATCGGGAAGGGGAGACCCAGTACTTC.

The chain joins TRBV28 to TRBJ1-1; 8 bases agree with TRBD1. This CDR3 contains 14 residues. From germline, CDR1 is MDHEN and CDR2 SYDVKM. V was clipped by 7 bases and J by 5 bases; unmatched bases: 9. CDR3 sequence reads: CASTSGQGSTEAFF. The CDR3 DNA is TGTGCCAGCACCTCTGGACAGGGTTCTACTGAAGCTTTCTTT.

The chain couples TRBV7-8 to TRBJ1-6; D is perhaps TRBD1 (6 bases). CDR1 is SGHVS, CDR2 FQNEAQ, per germline. There are 15 residues in the CDR3. V dropped 3 bases and J dropped 7 bases, with 13 bases sitting between them. The CDR3 loop is CASSFLSGANSPLHF. Written as DNA, the CDR3 is TGTGCCAGCAGCTTCCTCTCAGGGGCCAATTCACCCCTCCACTTT. Filled out from reference TRBV7-8 and TRBJ1-6, the complete variable domain reads GAGVSQSPRYKVAKRGQDVALRCDPISGHVSLFWYQQALGQGPEFLTYFQNEAQLDKSGLPSDRFFAERPEGSVSTLKIQRTQQEDSAVYLCASSFLSGANSPLHFGNGTRLTVT.

This chain connects TRBV6-5 to TRBJ2-3; the match to TRBD2 covers 8 bases. After removal of 7 bases from V and 1 base from J, the junction contained 4 bases not matched to a gene. The CDR3 consists of 14 residues. Per germline, CDR1 MNHEY and CDR2 SVGAGI. The CDR3 region has the DNA TGTGCCAGCATCAAGCGGGGGCGCACAGATACGCAGTATTTT. It translates to CASIKRGRTDTQYF.

The gene calls are TRBV13 and TRBJ1-1; no clear D. Trimming removed 7 bases at V and 2 bases at J, with 8 bases between. The CDR3 has 12 amino acids. CDR1 and CDR2 (germline): PRHDT, FYEKMQ (reference sequence). CDR3 residues: CASNAENTEAFF. The DNA of the CDR3 is TGTGCCAGCAACGCGGAAAACACTGAAGCTTTCTTT.

V usage is TRBV19 and J usage is TRBJ2-7; 7 bases align to TRBD1. CDR1 and CDR2 (germline): LNHDA, SQIVND (reference sequence). The J segment lost 3 bases and the V segment lost 5 bases, leaving 4 bases of the junction unmatched. The CDR3 runs 13 residues. CDR3 amino acids: CASSGTAGYEQYF. The CDR3 DNA reads as TGTGCCAGTAGTGGGACAGCCGGCTACGAGCAGTACTTC.

This clone occurred once. The rearrangement uses TRBV25-1 and TRBJ2-3, with 8 bases aligning to TRBD2. Germline CDR1 MGHDK, CDR2 SYGVNS. This CDR3 is built from 18 residues. V shed 3 bases, J shed 6 bases, and the junction held 17 bases outside the gene matches. This chain's CDR3 is CASSDSLPFSGVRDTQYF. Written as DNA, the CDR3 is TGTGCCAGCAGTGATTCTCTCCCCTTTAGCGGGGTTAGGGATACGCAGTATTTT.

The V call is TRBV11-3, the J call TRBJ2-5; 12 bases line up with TRBD2. V was clipped by 5 bases and J by 6 bases; unmatched bases: 10. The CDR3 extends over 16 amino acids. In germline, CDR1 is SGHNT, CDR2 YENEEA. The CDR3 sequence is CASSPPGGLAGKTQYF. The CDR3 DNA reads TGTGCCAGCAGCCCCCCCGGAGGACTAGCGGGGAAGACCCAGTACTTC. Drawing the rest from reference TRBV11-3 and TRBJ2-5, the complete variable domain is EAGVVQSPRYKIIEKKQPVAFWCNPISGHNTLYWYLQNLGQGPELLIRYENEEAVDDSQLPKDRFSAERLKGVDSTLKIQPAELGDSAVYLCASSPPGGLAGKTQYFGPGTRLLVL.

The chain is built from TRBV4-3 and TRBJ2-1; D is unresolved. With 1 base removed from V and 0 bases from J, the gap between germline ends came to 7 bases. CDR3 size: 15 residues. The V gene's germline CDR1 is LGHNA and CDR2 YSLEER. CDR3 residues: CASSQVLSSYNEQFF. The CDR3 region has the DNA TGCGCCAGCAGCCAAGTTCTAAGCTCCTACAATGAGCAGTTCTTC.

The chain has TRBV7-9 and TRBJ2-3; TRBD2 might be the D (5 bases). Trimming shortened V by 3 bases and J by 4 bases, and 5 bases separated the two germline ends. CDR1 and CDR2 from the germline V gene are SEHNR and FQNEAQ (reference sequence). CDR3 length equals 12 residues. For the CDR3, the DNA is TGTGCCAGCAGCTTCGGGGCAGATACGCAGTATTTT. This encodes CASSFGADTQYF.

The chain recombines TRBV7-2 with TRBJ2-2; the match to TRBD2 covers 8 bases. CDR3 length equals 18 residues. Germline CDR1 is SGHTA and CDR2 is FQGNSA. The ends lost 2 bases at V and 7 bases at J; junction bases unmatched: 15. CDR3 loop: CASSLLGGRGGNGGELFF. CDR3 bases: TGTGCCAGCAGCTTATTGGGAGGACGGGGGGGCAATGGCGGGGAGCTGTTTTTT.

The chain has TRBV30 and TRBJ1-6; the D is unclear. V was shortened by 0 bases and J by 7 bases, with 10 bases between the two germline ends. Germline CDR1 GTSNPN, CDR2 SVGIG (reference sequence). The CDR3 has 14 residues. This chain's CDR3 is CAWSVPIWNSPLHF. DNA for the CDR3: TGTGCCTGGAGTGTACCTATATGGAATTCACCCCTCCACTTT. The full variable domain, in which reference TRBV30 and TRBJ1-6 provide the parts outside the CDR3, is SQTIHQWPATLVQPVGSPLSLECTVEGTSNPNLYWYRQAAGRGLQLLFYSVGIGQISSEVPQNLSASRPQDRQFILSSKKLLLSDSGFYLCAWSVPIWNSPLHFGNGTRLTVT.

This clone has just a few counts. The V call is TRBV28, the J call TRBJ2-3; D may be TRBD2 (7 bases). Germline values: CDR1 MDHEN, CDR2 SYDVKM. The CDR3 has 13 amino acids. V was cut by 7 bases and J by 5 bases, with 13 bases left in between. CDR3 residues: CASTGGHEDTQYF. In DNA, the CDR3 is TGTGCCAGCACCGGGGGGCATGAAGATACGCAGTATTTT.

The chain couples TRBV28 to TRBJ2-4, with 10 bases aligning to TRBD1. The CDR3 covers 15 residues. CDR1 MDHEN and CDR2 SYDVKM come from the germline V gene. The junction had 7 bases not matched to a gene; V was cut back by 5 bases and J by 6 bases. The CDR3 spells CASSRDRGFRNIQYF. The CDR3 nucleotides are TGTGCCAGCAGTCGGGACAGGGGTTTTAGAAACATTCAGTACTTC.

The rearrangement links TRBV5-6 to TRBJ2-5; no definite D call. V lost 0 bases, J lost 3 bases, and 3 bases lay in between. Germline CDR1 SGHDT, CDR2 YYEEEE. The CDR3 loop spans 12 amino acids. The CDR3 is CASSLAEETQYF. CDR3 DNA: TGTGCCAGCAGCTTGGCGGAAGAGACCCAGTACTTC.